Described below is a single T cell receptor beta chain sequence and its context. Its antigen is unidentified. Noted treatment: roughly 10-day PBMC culture with coronavirus spike peptide pools or control peptides (ViraFEST assay). Researchers grew the cells for about 11 days and then pulled out CD4+ T cells by negative selection. An Oncomine TCR Beta short-read assay was used to sequence the DNA from cultured CD4+ T cells. The genomic DNA was obtained from cultured CD4+ T cells by extraction with the QIAamp micro DNA kit. Each CDR3 protein is one row after TCRdb ran MiXCR on the PCR reads. This table has some 11,000 distinct CDR3 sequences, roughly 74% appearing once. This specimen comes from a study of vaccination and CD4 T cells after COVID-19. Overall study: There were two doses of either BNT162b2 or mRNA-1273 vaccine given to participants.

Looked up from germline, CDR1 is MNHNS and CDR2 is SASEGT. The CDR3 has 14 amino acids. Trimming took 6 bases from V and 2 from J; bases not matched to a gene: 6. The sequence came from a human donor who had recovered from COVID-19. V is TRBV6-1 and J is TRBJ1-2, with 7 bases that match TRBD1. Sequencing was performed on CD4+ T cells from blood, cultured in vitro. Written as DNA, the CDR3 is TGTGCCAGCAGCCGAGGGACAGTCAACTATGGCTACACCTTC. Protein: CASSRGTVNYGYTF.